These T cell receptor beta chains were read from a single sample in a study of blood T cell repertoires in COVID-19. Sequencing was performed with immunoSEQ multiplex PCR; in TCRdb, only in-frame clones are kept and a portion is missing. The table shows around 300,000 clones, with about 89% occurring only once. The specimen sequenced was peripheral blood. These TCRs come from a woman aged 40 to 50 who had recovered from COVID-19. Both conserved end residues are part of each CDR3. The D gene is left open where the match is weak. Not every row has a clone size; where given, it reads once, few, many or a size class.

v_gene	j_gene	d_gene	abundance	CDR3nt	CDR3aa
TRBV12-3/TRBV12-4	TRBJ1-2	NA	NA	TGTGCCAGCACCGAGACAGAAAACTATGGCTACACCTTC	CASTETENYGYTF
TRBV24-1	TRBJ1-5	NA	NA	TGTGCCACCAGTGACCCGGGGAACGATCAGCCCCAGCATTTT	CATSDPGNDQPQHF
TRBV7-2	TRBJ2-3	TRBD2	NA	TGTGCCACCGGACTAGCGGACAGCACAGATACGCAGTATTTT	CATGLADSTDTQYF
TRBV28	TRBJ2-7	NA	NA	TGTGCCAGCAGTCTCACAGGGAATGAGTACTACTACGAGCAGTACTTC	CASSLTGNEYYYEQYF
TRBV28	TRBJ1-4	NA	NA	TGTGCCAGCAGTTCTGTAACAGGGAAAAGTATTGCAACTAATGAAAAACTGTTTTTT	CASSSVTGKSIATNEKLFF
TRBV29-1	TRBJ2-1	TRBD2	NA	TGCAGCGTGGAAGGACTAGGCGGGTTCAATGAGCAGTTCTTC	CSVEGLGGFNEQFF
TRBV12-2	TRBJ2-3	NA	once	TGTGCAAGTCGCTCCGGGTGGGGACTAGCGGGTAAAATTAGCACAGATACGCAGTATTTT	CASRSGWGLAGKISTDTQYF
TRBV4-1	TRBJ2-7	TRBD2	few	TGCGCCAGCAGCGTCTTAGCGGGAGTCGAGCAGTACTTC	CASSVLAGVEQYF
TRBV2	TRBJ1-1	NA	NA	TGTGCCAGCAGTCCACAGGGATGGGCTGAAGCTTTCTTT	CASSPQGWAEAFF
TRBV19	TRBJ2-1	TRBD1	NA	TGTGCCAGTAGCGGTGGACAGGGGGGCGCCTACAATGAGCAGTTCTTC	CASSGGQGGAYNEQFF
TRBV30	TRBJ2-3	TRBD2	NA	TGTGCCTGGACAGCGGGAGTACGGGATACGCAGTATTTT	CAWTAGVRDTQYF
TRBV25-1	TRBJ2-3	NA	NA	TGTGCCAGCAGTGACTTCAGGAGCACAGATACGCAGTATTTT	CASSDFRSTDTQYF
TRBV3-1/TRBV3-2	TRBJ2-1	NA	few	TGTGCCAGCAGCCCTAGAGTAGCGACCAACAATGAGCAGTTCTTC	CASSPRVATNNEQFF
TRBV3-1/TRBV3-2	TRBJ2-3	NA	NA	TGTGCCAGCAAAAACTCCCAACTAGCTCTCACGAATACGCAGTATTTT	CASKNSQLALTNTQYF
TRBV29-1	TRBJ2-1	TRBD2	NA	TGCAGCGTTGATGGGGGATGGGCTAGCGGGGACAATGAGCAGTTCTTC	CSVDGGWASGDNEQFF
TRBV29-1	TRBJ1-5	TRBD1	NA	TGCAGCGTTGGACAGGGGTACCAGCCCCAGCATTTT	CSVGQGYQPQHF
TRBV7-3	TRBJ2-1	TRBD2	NA	TGTGCCAGCAGCCGATTAGCGGGAGGGTACAATGAGCAGTTCTTC	CASSRLAGGYNEQFF
TRBV11-2	TRBJ2-3	TRBD1	NA	TGTGCCAGCAGCACATACAGGGGTAGGGCAGATACGCAGTATTTT	CASSTYRGRADTQYF
TRBV10-3	TRBJ2-7	NA	NA	TGTGCCATCGGAGGGGGCGACGAGCAGTACTTC	CAIGGGDEQYF
TRBV10-1	TRBJ2-2	TRBD1	NA	TGCGCCAGCAGTGAGTCGACGGGCTCGGACAGGCTTTTCGCCGGGGAGCTGTTTTTT	CASSESTGSDRLFAGELFF
TRBV9	TRBJ2-1	NA	NA	TGTGCCAGCAGCGTAGGAGGTTTCCCCAATGAGCAGTTCTTC	CASSVGGFPNEQFF
TRBV12-3/TRBV12-4	TRBJ1-4	NA	NA	TGTGCCAGCAGTCCGACAGAGAATGAAAAACTGTTTTTT	CASSPTENEKLFF
TRBV5-1	TRBJ2-3	NA	NA	TGCGCCAGCAGCTCGTCGCGGGGCACAGATACGCAGTATTTT	CASSSSRGTDTQYF
TRBV11-3	TRBJ1-2	TRBD1	once	TGTGCCAGCAGCAGTACAGGGGGCGCTTACTATGGCTACACCTTC	CASSSTGGAYYGYTF
TRBV5-1	TRBJ2-7	NA	NA	TGCGCCAGCAGCTTGGGACTGGCCACCCTCCACGAGCAGTACTTC	CASSLGLATLHEQYF
TRBV2	TRBJ2-1	NA	NA	TGTGCCAGCATAACAGGTGGCAATGAGCAGTTCTTC	CASITGGNEQFF
TRBV9	TRBJ2-1	TRBD2	NA	TGTGCCAGCAGCCCCACTAGCGGGAGCTACAATGAGCAGTTCTTC	CASSPTSGSYNEQFF
TRBV15	TRBJ1-1	NA	NA	TGTGCCACCAGCAGTCACACAGCCGTCGTAGCGTTCTTT	CATSSHTAVVAFF
TRBV27	TRBJ2-1	NA	NA	TGTGCCAGCAGTTTAGGTTTGGGGAGCGGGAATGAGCAGTTCTTC	CASSLGLGSGNEQFF
TRBV24-1	TRBJ2-7	NA	NA	TGTGCCACCAGTGATGCGGGGACTCGTACCACTTTCTACGAGCAGTACTTC	CATSDAGTRTTFYEQYF
TRBV11-2	TRBJ2-2	NA	NA	TGTGCCAGCAGCTTACAACTAGCTGGCACCGGGGAGCTGTTTTTT	CASSLQLAGTGELFF
TRBV19	TRBJ2-1	TRBD2	few	TGTGCCAGTAGTGGGACTAGCGGGAACTACAATGAGCAGTTCTTC	CASSGTSGNYNEQFF
TRBV7-9	TRBJ1-2	NA	once	TGTGCCAGCAGCCCCCTGGGGGCCCCGGGTGGCTACACCTTC	CASSPLGAPGGYTF
TRBV25-1	TRBJ2-7	NA	NA	TGTGCCAGCAACCAAAGGACGGACTACTACGAGCAGTACTTC	CASNQRTDYYEQYF
TRBV4-1	TRBJ2-6	NA	NA	TGCGCCAGCAGCCAACAGCAGGGGTCAGGGGCCAACGTCCTGACTTTC	CASSQQQGSGANVLTF
TRBV7-9	TRBJ1-1	TRBD1	NA	TGTGCCAGCAGCCACTGGACAGGGATGAACACTGAAGCTTTCTTT	CASSHWTGMNTEAFF
TRBV18	TRBJ1-4	NA	NA	TGTGCCAGCTCACCAGGAGGGAGTGTGGATGAAAAACTGTTTTTT	CASSPGGSVDEKLFF
TRBV6-1	TRBJ1-2	TRBD1	NA	TGTGCCAGCAGTGAAAGGCAGGGACAGAACTATGGCTACACCTTC	CASSERQGQNYGYTF
TRBV2	TRBJ1-1	NA	NA	TGTGCCATCAGCAGGGGCAAGAACACTGAAGCTTTCTTT	CAISRGKNTEAFF
TRBV30	TRBJ2-7	TRBD2	NA	TGTGCCTGGAGTCGACTAGCGGGATGGGACGAGCAGTACTTC	CAWSRLAGWDEQYF
TRBV6-6	TRBJ2-7	NA	NA	TGTGCCAGCAGTTACACGGACTGGGCTGATAACAAGCAGTACTTC	CASSYTDWADNKQYF
TRBV7-8	TRBJ2-7	TRBD2	NA	TGTGCCAGCAGCACACCGACTAGCGGAGACGAGCAGTACTTC	CASSTPTSGDEQYF
TRBV10-3	TRBJ2-7	TRBD2	NA	TGTGCCATCAGTGTATCTCCGGCTAGCGGAACCTACGAGCAGTACTTC	CAISVSPASGTYEQYF
TRBV28	TRBJ1-4	TRBD1	NA	TGTGCCAGCAGTTTGAGGGACAGGGCCGCAACTAATGAAAAACTGTTTTTT	CASSLRDRAATNEKLFF
TRBV6-5	TRBJ2-7	NA	NA	TGTGCCAGCAGTTACCTGGACTCATCCTACGAGCAGTACTTC	CASSYLDSSYEQYF
TRBV19	TRBJ2-3	NA	NA	TGTGCCAGTAGCACTAGCCTCACGAGCTTTAGCACAGATACGCAGTATTTT	CASSTSLTSFSTDTQYF
TRBV5-4	TRBJ1-2	NA	NA	TGTGCCAGCAGCTTGGCGGGGGGACTCCCAAACTATGGCTACACCTTC	CASSLAGGLPNYGYTF
TRBV2	TRBJ2-5	NA	NA	TGTGCCACCCAGCCTTGGGGAGCGGGTCTGGGGGAGACCCAGTACTTC	CATQPWGAGLGETQYF
TRBV5-1	TRBJ1-2	TRBD1	NA	TGCGCCAGCAGAAAGACAGGGGATGACTATGGCTACACCTTC	CASRKTGDDYGYTF
TRBV28	TRBJ1-4	NA	once	TGTGCCAGCTCGAGGGAAAAACTGTTTTTT	CASSREKLFF
TRBV21-1	TRBJ2-7	NA	NA	TGTGCCAGCAGCAACCGACAGGTCGGTCACGAGCAGTACTTC	CASSNRQVGHEQYF
TRBV30	TRBJ2-7	TRBD1	NA	TGTGCCTGGAACGGCAGGGGGCGCGGTGAGCAGTACTTC	CAWNGRGRGEQYF
TRBV19	TRBJ1-6	NA	NA	TGTGCCAGTAGGAAGGGAGATTATAATTCACCCCTCCACTTT	CASRKGDYNSPLHF
TRBV19	TRBJ2-2	TRBD2	NA	TGTGCCAGTAGTAAGTTAGCGGGAGCCACCGGGGAGCTGTTTTTT	CASSKLAGATGELFF
TRBV7-3	TRBJ2-1	TRBD2	NA	TGTGCCAGCAGCTTAACTTTACCAAGCGGGAGGGCCCCCAATGAGCAGTTCTTC	CASSLTLPSGRAPNEQFF